Listed here are 10 T cell receptor beta chains from one sample, sequenced in a study of blood T cell repertoires in COVID-19. Libraries were prepared by immunoSEQ multiplex PCR; TCRdb keeps only in-frame clonotypes and omits some of them. Here the sample spans around 220,000 clones, approximately 80% being singletons. The sequencing input was peripheral blood. The receptors shown here come from a woman of 80 years or more with COVID-19, enrolled during active disease.

J is TRBJ2-4 and V is TRBV15; 9 bases match TRBD1. Germline CDR1 and CDR2: LNHNV and YYDKDF (reference sequence). This CDR3 contains 14 residues. The V and J ends lost 0 bases and 8 bases, in that order; junction bases with no gene match: 2. CDR3 region: CATSRDTGGYIQYF. CDR3 coding DNA: TGTGCCACCAGCAGAGACACAGGGGGCTACATTCAGTACTTC.

This clone came up a few times. The rearrangement joins TRBV5-6 to TRBJ2-7; TRBD2 might be the D (6 bases). The CDR3 is made up of 15 amino acids. The germline V gene encodes CDR1 SGHDT and CDR2 YYEEEE. V dropped 3 bases and J dropped 6 bases, with 19 bases sitting between them. The CDR3 sequence is CASSSWSASGGEQYF. The CDR3 nucleotides read TGTGCCAGCAGCTCCTGGAGCGCCTCCGGGGGCGAGCAGTACTTC. The variable domain in full, completed from reference TRBV5-6 and TRBJ2-7, reads DAGVTQSPTHLIKTRGQQVTLRCSPKSGHDTVSWYQQALGQGPQFIFQYYEEEERQRGNFPDRFSGHQFPNYSSELNVNALLLGDSALYLCASSSWSASGGEQYFGPGTRLTVT.

The rearrangement links TRBV28 to TRBJ2-7; 9 bases align to TRBD2. Trimming took 6 bases from V and 5 from J; bases not matched to a gene: 14. Germline lookup yields CDR1 MDHEN and CDR2 SYDVKM. The CDR3 sequence is 16 residues long. CDR3 protein: CASSLQGVAGVHEQYF. Here the CDR3 DNA reads TGTGCCAGCAGCCTCCAGGGGGTAGCGGGAGTCCACGAGCAGTACTTC.

This clone was counted once. The chain carries TRBV7-2 and TRBJ1-2, with 10 positions matching TRBD1. The CDR3 runs to 14 residues. With 4 bases clipped from V and 4 bases from J, the junction kept 3 bases outside the gene matches. Germline assignment: CDR1 SGHTA and CDR2 FQGNSA. In DNA form, the CDR3 reads TGTGCCAGCAGCTGGGACAGGGGCCTCTATGGCTACACCTTC. This translates into CASSWDRGLYGYTF.

This clone was counted once. The chain employs TRBV4-1 and TRBJ1-2; 7 nucleotides align to TRBD1. Germline V gives CDR1 MGHRA, CDR2 YSYEKL. V shed 1 base and J 0 bases; nucleotides not matched to a gene: 2. The CDR3 is made up of 15 amino acids. For the CDR3, the DNA is TGCGCCAGCAGCCAAGGGGACAGAACTAACTATGGCTACACCTTC. Its translation is CASSQGDRTNYGYTF.

The V gene is TRBV10-3, the J gene TRBJ1-1, with 8 positions matching TRBD1. Germline CDR1 reads ENHRY; CDR2 reads SYGVKD. V lost 0 bases and J lost 7; bases outside the gene matches: 7. CDR3 length: 15 residues. In DNA, the CDR3 is TGTGCCATCAGTGAGTCGGATGGGACAGGAAATGAAGCTTTCTTT. This codes for CAISESDGTGNEAFF.

This chain connects TRBV19 to TRBJ1-1; D uncertain. The CDR3 sequence is 11 residues long. V was pared by 5 bases and J by 4 bases, with 5 bases between. Germline V CDR1 and CDR2: LNHDA, SQIVND (reference sequence). DNA of the CDR3: TGTGCCAGTAGTGTTCGCACTGAAGCTTTCTTT. Translated, it gives CASSVRTEAFF.

This rearrangement joins TRBV19 to TRBJ1-1; D is ambiguous. Deletions cut 5 bases from V and 1 base from J, with 11 bases between. CDR3 length equals 14 residues. Germline CDR1 LNHDA, CDR2 SQIVND (reference sequence). For the CDR3, the DNA is TGTGCCAGTAGTCCCGTTGGCGGGAACACTGAAGCTTTCTTT. It encodes CASSPVGGNTEAFF.

The chain couples TRBV5-4 to TRBJ2-3; 8 positions match TRBD1. The CDR3 extends over 14 amino acids. V was clipped by 3 bases and J by 5 bases; unmatched bases: 5. Germline V lookup: CDR1 SGHNT, CDR2 YYREEE (reference sequence). CDR3: CASSSRDRLDTQYF. CDR3 nucleotide sequence: TGTGCCAGCAGCTCAAGGGACAGGTTAGATACGCAGTATTTT.

The genes are TRBV28 and TRBJ2-1; tentative D call: TRBD1 (5 bases). The CDR3 is made up of 14 amino acids. CDR1 and CDR2 from the germline V gene are MDHEN and SYDVKM. Trimming removed 2 bases from V and 10 bases from J, with 15 bases in between. The CDR3 DNA is TGTGCCAGCAGTTTAACAGGTAGTGTATGGGAGCAGTTCTTC. Its translation is CASSLTGSVWEQFF. Based on the CDR3 plus reference TRBV28 and TRBJ2-1, the full variable domain is DVKVTQSSRYLVKRTGEKVFLECVQDMDHENMFWYRQDPGLGLRLIYFSYDVKMKEKGDIPEGYSVSREKKERFSLILESASTNQTSMYLCASSLTGSVWEQFFGPGTRLTVL.